This T cell receptor beta chain comes out of a study of blood T cells in healthy people across ages. The V gene end was trimmed by 2 bases and the J gene end by 6 bases; junction bases not matched to a gene: 22. CDR1 KGHDR and CDR2 SFDVKD come from the germline V gene. The CDR3 runs to 21 residues. Isolating PBMCs gave at least 6.5 million of these cells per sample. Per individual sample, total RNA of at least 5 micrograms was extracted. A sample-barcoded 5' primer and a J-beta primer mix were used in a second PCR of roughly 7 to 12 cycles. Each TCR beta cDNA got a 12-nucleotide random molecular identifier. TCRdb redid the calling of the 5' RACE reads with MiXCR, one entry per CDR3 protein. The sample comprises 1.8 million or so distinct CDR3 sequences, more than 35% of which are singletons, and under 25% rests with the top ten. This clonotype was detected only a few times.

This clonotype originated in a human donor in good health. This chain uses TRBV24-1 with TRBJ2-1; 9 bases align to TRBD1. Sequenced: blood. The CDR3 here is CATSDSRVRDRVEWHPNEQFF. The DNA for the CDR3 is TGTGCCACCAGTGATTCTCGTGTGCGGGACAGGGTAGAGTGGCACCCCAATGAGCAGTTCTTC.